This T cell receptor beta chain was captured in a study of long-term antiretroviral therapy in people with HIV. Concerning this clone itself: Its antigen is not known.

The libraries were made with immunoSEQ v3.0 at survey level. Using immunoSEQ multiplex PCR, the repertoire was profiled, and TCRdb retains in-frame clones only, with some absent. The table has 20,000 to 25,000 clones, roughly four fifths seen once. Study observations and caveats: HIV repertoires showed narrower CDR3 length ranges than controls.

The clonotype originates from a young man with HIV. This specimen consisted of unsorted PBMCs, obtained 1.5 years after starting antiretroviral therapy.

This CDR3 is CASSSVWDHEQYF. CDR3 bases: TGTGCCAGCAGTTCAGTATGGGACCACGAGCAGTACTTC. The V gene is TRBV27, the J gene TRBJ2-7, with D perhaps being TRBD1 or TRBD2 (5 bases each). The germline V gene encodes CDR1 MNHEY and CDR2 SMNVEV (reference sequence). Trimming removed 4 bases at V and 5 bases at J, with 12 bases between. There are 13 residues in the CDR3.